Shown below are 17 T cell receptor beta chains from a single sample sequenced in a study of blood T cells in healthy people across ages. It was with a sample-barcoded 5' primer and a J-beta primer mix that a second PCR of roughly 7 to 12 cycles was run. TCRdb analysed the 5' RACE reads with MiXCR anew, one entry per CDR3 protein. Counted here are about 1.4 million distinct CDR3 sequences, around 55% occurring once; the ten biggest clones make up approximately 7%. Sequenced input: blood. Receptors originate from a man aged 18 to 30 in good health.

The chain couples TRBV5-5 to TRBJ1-4; D ambiguous. Germline assignment: CDR1 SGHKS and CDR2 YYEKEE (reference sequence). The V gene lost 4 bases and the J gene lost 8 bases, with 15 bases spanning the gap. The CDR3 has 14 residues. In DNA form, the CDR3 reads TGTGCCAGCAGCCACCAGTTAGAAGGAGAAAAACTGTTTTTT. Translation gives CASSHQLEGEKLFF.

This clonotype was counted a few times. The chain employs TRBV29-1 and TRBJ2-7; 8 bases line up with TRBD1. The V gene's germline CDR1 is SQVTM and CDR2 ANQGSEA. The junction had 11 bases not matched to a gene; V was cut back by 4 bases and J by 0 bases. The CDR3 spans 16 residues. CDR3 sequence: CSVGGRQDRASYEQYF. The CDR3 DNA sequence: TGCAGCGTTGGGGGGCGTCAGGACAGGGCCTCCTACGAGCAGTACTTC.

This clonotype was found a few times. The V gene is TRBV20-1, the J gene TRBJ2-5; 7 positions agree with TRBD1. TRBJ2-7 matches the DNA end more closely, so the J call is doubtful. Germline V CDR1 and CDR2: DFQATT, SNEGSKA (reference sequence). This CDR3 has 16 amino acids. CDR3 amino acids: CSARGPWVQGLCEQYF. The CDR3 region has the DNA TGCAGTGCTAGAGGCCCCTGGGTACAGGGGCTCTGCGAGCAGTACTTC.

The gene calls are TRBV5-1 and TRBJ2-1, with TRBD2 identical over 10 bases. This CDR3 spans 17 amino acids. Germline V gene sequence: CDR1 SGHRS, CDR2 YFSETQ. With 4 bases clipped from V and 4 bases from J, the junction kept 11 bases outside the gene matches. CDR3 DNA: TGCGCCAGCAGCCCCGGGCTAGCGGGAGCCCTTTACAATGAGCAGTTCTTC. Translating it yields CASSPGLAGALYNEQFF.

The V call is TRBV6-5, the J call TRBJ2-3; TRBD1 aligns across 7 bases. CDR3 length: 15 amino acids. Germline V gives CDR1 MNHEY, CDR2 SVGAGI. Trimming removed 5 bases from V and 0 bases from J; junction bases left unmatched: 5. CDR3 residues: CASSQTGVSTDTQYF. The CDR3 coding sequence is TGTGCCAGCAGTCAAACAGGGGTTAGCACAGATACGCAGTATTTT.

There are a few counts of this clonotype. The chain carries TRBV27 and TRBJ2-4; 12 nucleotides line up with TRBD2. This CDR3 region has 17 residues. V lost 5 bases and J lost 8; bases outside the gene matches: 13. Per germline, CDR1 MNHEY and CDR2 SMNVEV (reference sequence). Written as DNA, the CDR3 is TGTGCCAGCAGTACACACCTAGCGGGAGGGCTTAGAGACATTCAGTACTTC. It codes for CASSTHLAGGLRDIQYF.

The chain joins TRBV29-1 to TRBJ1-5; possibly TRBD1 for D (6 bases). The CDR3 totals 13 residues. Between the trimmed V and J ends, which lost 1 base and 6 bases, there was a span of 10 bases. The germline V gene has CDR1 SQVTM and CDR2 ANQGSEA. DNA for the CDR3: TGCAGCGTTGAAGTAGGGGGTGGTCAGCCCCAGCATTTT. This encodes CSVEVGGGQPQHF.

The chain joins TRBV12-3 or TRBV12-4 to TRBJ1-1; D remains unclear. The V end was cut by 7 bases, the J end by 6 bases, with 18 bases between. CDR3 length: 14 residues. CDR3: CASNLSARLAEAFF. The CDR3 coding sequence is TGTGCCAGCAATTTGTCTGCCCGGTTGGCTGAAGCTTTCTTT.

The chain joins TRBV7-2 to TRBJ2-3, with D unresolved. The CDR3 sequence is 16 residues long. Germline V gives CDR1 SGHTA, CDR2 FQGNSA. The V end was cut by 3 bases, the J end by 6 bases, with 19 bases between. CDR3 bases: TGTGCCAGCAGCTTGCGCCCGGGCCTACTCTCCGATACGCAGTATTTT. The encoded protein is CASSLRPGLLSDTQYF.

The chain links TRBV15 to TRBJ1-1; unclear D gene. The CDR3 has 12 amino acids. V dropped 2 bases and J dropped 4 bases, with 5 bases sitting between them. The germline V gene has CDR1 LNHNV and CDR2 YYDKDF (reference sequence). This CDR3 reads CATSRPPTEAFF. The CDR3, as DNA: TGTGCCACCAGCAGACCTCCCACTGAAGCTTTCTTT.

The DNA for the CDR3 is TGCAGTGCTAGCGTAGCGGGGGCCCGAGGCAGGGATACGCAGTATTTT. Protein sequence: CSASVAGARGRDTQYF. This sequence joins TRBV20-1 and TRBJ2-3, with TRBD2 matching 9 bases. With V trimmed by 3 bases and J by 6 bases, 13 bases remained unmatched. This CDR3 region has 16 residues. Germline V gives CDR1 DFQATT, CDR2 SNEGSKA (reference sequence).

This clonotype occurred a few times. The V and J genes are TRBV5-1 and TRBJ2-1; 7 nucleotides agree with TRBD2. With 0 bases clipped from V and 3 bases from J, the junction kept 3 bases outside the gene matches. CDR3 length: 15 amino acids. CDR1 and CDR2 from the germline V gene are SGHRS and YFSETQ. The CDR3 DNA sequence: TGCGCCAGCAGCTTGGCGAGCGGGGACTACAATGAGCAGTTCTTC. Translation: CASSLASGDYNEQFF.

The chain uses TRBV5-5 and TRBJ1-1; maybe TRBD1 (5 bases). Trimming cost V 4 bases and J 3 bases, with 13 bases left between them. Per the germline V gene, CDR1 is SGHKS and CDR2 is YYEKEE (reference sequence). The CDR3 runs to 14 residues. CDR3 DNA sequence: TGTGCCAGCAGCCCGATAGGGGTTGACACTGAAGCTTTCTTT. It translates to CASSPIGVDTEAFF.

The rearrangement links TRBV25-1 to TRBJ2-3; the D call may be TRBD1 or TRBD2 (6 bases each). CDR3 length equals 14 residues. Per the germline V gene, CDR1 is MGHDK and CDR2 is SYGVNS. The V and J ends lost 6 bases and 0 bases respectively, with 10 bases between them. The CDR3 coding sequence is TGTGCCAGCAGAAAGGGGGGTAGCACAGATACGCAGTATTTT. Translation: CASRKGGSTDTQYF.

The J gene is TRBJ2-7, the V gene TRBV5-1; D assignment may be TRBD1 or TRBD2 (5 bases each). V lost 3 bases and J 6 bases, leaving 10 bases between the germline ends. From germline, CDR1 is SGHRS and CDR2 YFSETQ. The CDR3 totals 12 residues. The CDR3 coding sequence is TGCGCCAGCAGCTCCGGGACCTTCGAGCAGTACTTC. Translating gives CASSSGTFEQYF.

This clonotype was counted between two and nine times. The chain carries TRBV4-2 and TRBJ2-5; D uncertain. V was shortened by 1 base and J by 4 bases, with 4 bases between the two germline ends. CDR1 is LGHNA and CDR2 is YNFKEQ in the germline V gene. The CDR3 loop spans 12 amino acids. The CDR3 sequence: CASSQAPETQYF. CDR3 nucleotides: TGTGCCAGCAGCCAAGCACCAGAGACCCAGTACTTC.

The chain joins TRBV29-1 to TRBJ1-2; D gene ambiguous. The CDR3 extends over 12 amino acids. V lost 7 bases, J lost 1 base, and 10 bases lay in between. CDR1 and CDR2 from the germline V gene are SQVTM and ANQGSEA. The CDR3 DNA reads TGCAGCGCCGGAGGGTTTAACTATGGCTACACCTTC. Translation: CSAGGFNYGYTF.